Here is one T cell receptor (delta chain) with its context. As a fraction of the sample, this clone is medium-sized (0.01 to 0.1%). Its antigen has not been determined. Qualities for individual bases were not recorded, and no much larger clone is one base off. The data were obtained in a study of DNA immune sequencing with unique molecular identifiers (dated by TCRdb to about 2020). For the study in its entirety: gammadelta T cells were enriched from buffy coats using immunomagnetic cell separation, and their genomic DNA was sequenced. All donors were healthy individuals, and ten of the donors were profiled using sorted gammadelta T cells from peripheral blood. The method was validated on synthetic reference molecules and on blood samples from healthy individuals. gammadelta T cells were enriched from PBMC of some 11 healthy individuals by fluorescence-activated cell sorting. To compare enriched with non-enriched material, 100 ng of enriched gammadelta T-cell DNA and approximately 0.94 ug of non-enriched PBMC DNA were sequenced. The study developed and validated an ultrasensitive DNA-based TRD repertoire sequencing method using PCR-introduced unique molecular identifiers. Results and caveats for the whole study, not just this receptor: Healthy donors differed in TRD repertoire diversity, and several donors were highly oligoclonal, meaning the top 5 clonotypes made up more than half of productive molecules. Novel TRD sequences not targeted by the primers cannot be detected by the primer-based approach.

Libraries were built with multiplex PCR. A 32-plex assay amplified the genomic DNA, with primers for all 8 TRDV and 4 TRDJ genes spanning the CDR3. A 12-nucleotide UMI was introduced during 3 to 4 barcoding PCR cycles, after which a second PCR was performed with Illumina adapter primers. AMPure XP beads were used to purify the libraries, whose quality was checked on a Fragment Analyzer using the HS NGS Fragment kit. Sequencing was run on an Illumina MiniSeq mid-output kit with around 22% PhiX and 150 cycles of paired-end reads. As for the original processing: MIGEC version 1.2.9 was used to process the reads, grouping reads by UMI and building error-corrected consensus sequences. Modified VDJtools version 1.2.1 scripts and the tcR R package were used for post-processing. Identical DNA sequences were merged into single rows after TCRdb reprocessed the public reads with CATT. The V and J calls and clone size are TCRdb's, not the authors'. Here the sample has about 5,200 delta-chain clones; about 11% occur a single time. Of the sample, approximately 51% is held by the ten largest clones.

The sequencing sample was made of gamma-delta T cells enriched from blood buffy coat, or unenriched PBMCs (not recorded which). The receptor comes from a human donor in good health.

The DNA sequence follows: TGTGCCTGTGACACCGTATCGGGGGGCCTCGACGCCGATAAACTCATCTTT. Its translation reads: CACDTVSGGLDADKLIF. Recombination connected TRDV2 to TRDJ1, with TRDD3 tentatively as D gene (5 bases match). From the cysteine through the phenylalanine, the CDR3 covers 17 amino acids. Solely the CDR3 DNA is kept, with 51 bases framed from the first base. Via the germline V gene, CDR1 is GEAIGNYY and CDR2 EKD. Between the V and J ends, shortened by 0 bases and 3 bases respectively, the junction contains 19 bases.